Listed below are T cell receptor beta chains from one sample, sequenced in a study of beta chain features in type 1 diabetes. Sequencing was performed with immunoSEQ multiplex PCR; in TCRdb, only in-frame clones are kept and a portion is missing. The data hold hundreds of thousands of clones, with more than 12% observed a single time. Material: naive CD4+ T cells from blood. The receptors come from a man in his late teens or twenties with type 1 diabetes. The CDR3 runs from the conserved cysteine through the conserved F or W. The D gene is left open where the match is weak. Rows give clone size only sometimes, using once, few, many, or a class for an expanded clone.

clone size	D gene	V gene	J gene	CDR3 protein	CDR3 DNA
few	-	TRBV29-1	TRBJ2-5	CSVDYGNQETQYF	TGCAGCGTTGATTACGGGAATCAAGAGACCCAGTACTTC
-	TRBD1	TRBV18	TRBJ1-2	CASSKDRVYYGYTF	TGTGCCAGCTCAAAGGACAGGGTGTACTATGGCTACACCTTC
-	TRBD2	TRBV2	TRBJ2-3	CASSEITGGDTQYF	TGTGCCAGCAGTGAAATTACGGGAGGAGATACGCAGTATTTT
-	-	TRBV10-1	TRBJ2-7	CASWSYEQYF	TGCGCCAGCTGGAGCTACGAGCAGTACTTC
few	-	TRBV29-1	TRBJ1-4	CSVQDGGDEKLFF	TGCAGCGTTCAGGACGGCGGGGACGAAAAACTGTTTTTT
many	-	TRBV14	TRBJ2-5	CASSQGRETQYF	TGTGCCAGCAGCCAAGGGAGAGAGACCCAGTACTTC
-	-	TRBV7-2	TRBJ1-1	CASSVKGDTEAFF	TGTGCCAGCAGCGTCAAGGGGGACACTGAAGCTTTCTTT
few	-	TRBV19	TRBJ2-3	CATAGSTDTQYF	TGTGCCACCGCCGGGAGCACAGATACGCAGTATTTT
few	-	TRBV18	TRBJ1-2	CASSLGRANYGYTF	TGTGCCAGCTCACTGGGACGGGCTAACTATGGCTACACCTTC
-	TRBD2	TRBV5-4	TRBJ2-1	CASSLDVAGGPTNEQFF	TGTGCCAGCAGCTTGGACGTAGCGGGAGGGCCTACCAATGAGCAGTTCTTC
once	-	TRBV7-9	TRBJ1-1	CASSLKGAGTEAFF	TGTGCCAGCAGCTTAAAAGGGGCTGGCACTGAAGCTTTCTTT
few	-	TRBV7-2	TRBJ2-5	CASSLVWGAQETQYF	TGTGCCAGCAGCTTAGTATGGGGGGCTCAAGAGACCCAGTACTTC
-	-	TRBV5-1	TRBJ1-2	CASSLEASSYGYTF	TGCGCCAGCAGCTTGGAGGCGAGTAGCTATGGCTACACCTTC
few	-	TRBV7-9	TRBJ2-1	CASSHRSPSYNEQFF	TGTGCCAGCAGCCACCGGTCCCCCTCCTACAATGAGCAGTTCTTC
-	TRBD2	TRBV5-4	TRBJ2-3	CASSLVLAGAIDTQYF	TGTGCCAGCAGCTTGGTGCTAGCGGGAGCGATAGATACGCAGTATTTT
few	-	TRBV5-1	TRBJ1-2	CASSPGQLRNYGYTF	TGCGCCAGCAGCCCTGGACAGTTACGTAACTATGGCTACACCTTC
-	-	TRBV6-1	TRBJ2-3	CASSETPGPSTDTQYF	TGTGCCAGCAGTGAAACCCCAGGGCCTAGCACAGATACGCAGTATTTT
few	-	TRBV30	TRBJ2-3	CAWRVGSTDTQYF	TGTGCCTGGAGGGTTGGTAGCACAGATACGCAGTATTTT
-	TRBD1	TRBV6-1	TRBJ2-7	CASSLAGQGSYEQYF	TGTGCCAGCAGCTTGGCGGGACAGGGCTCCTACGAGCAGTACTTC
few	TRBD2	TRBV29-1	TRBJ2-7	CSVERLAGGMGEQYF	TGCAGCGTTGAACGACTAGCGGGAGGCATGGGCGAGCAGTACTTC
few	TRBD1	TRBV10-3	TRBJ1-5	CAISGQGDRQPQHF	TGTGCCATCTCTGGACAGGGCGATCGACAGCCCCAGCATTTT
few	TRBD2	TRBV10-3	TRBJ2-5	CAIRGTSVGETQYF	TGTGCCATCAGGGGGACTAGCGTCGGAGAGACCCAGTACTTC
-	-	TRBV4-1	TRBJ1-1	CASSRQTMNTEAFF	TGCGCCAGCAGCCGGCAAACCATGAACACTGAAGCTTTCTTT
few	-	TRBV2	TRBJ2-7	CASSGNSAQSYEQYF	TGTGCCAGCAGTGGGAATAGTGCACAGTCCTACGAGCAGTACTTC
-	-	TRBV19	TRBJ1-2	CASSGINYGYTF	TGTGCCAGTAGTGGAATAAACTATGGCTACACCTTC
few	-	TRBV7-9	TRBJ2-6	CASSRSRDEANSGANVLTF	TGTGCCAGCAGCCGAAGTCGGGATGAAGCGAACTCTGGGGCCAACGTCCTGACTTTC
few	TRBD1	TRBV30	TRBJ2-1	CAVRTGGNYNEQFF	TGTGCCGTAAGGACAGGGGGAAACTACAATGAGCAGTTCTTC
-	-	TRBV28	TRBJ2-5	CASSTREETQYF	TGTGCCAGCAGTACTAGGGAGGAGACCCAGTACTTC
-	-	TRBV30	TRBJ2-2	CAWSRGLTGELFF	TGTGCCTGGAGTAGGGGCCTTACCGGGGAGCTGTTTTTT
-	-	TRBV2	TRBJ1-2	CASSLIGGYTF	TGTGCCAGCAGTTTAATCGGAGGCTACACCTTC
few	TRBD1	TRBV6-1	TRBJ1-1	CATNTGTAVLQAFF	TGTGCCACCAACACCGGGACAGCCGTGTTACAAGCTTTCTTT
-	TRBD2	TRBV2	TRBJ2-6	CASSVVAGGPSGANVLTF	TGTGCCAGCAGTGTGGTAGCGGGAGGCCCCTCTGGGGCCAACGTCCTGACTTTC
-	-	TRBV2	TRBJ1-1	CASSQRGGMNTEAFF	TGTGCCAGCAGCCAAAGGGGAGGTATGAACACTGAAGCTTTCTTT
few	TRBD1	TRBV9	TRBJ2-2	CASSGSGTVEAGELFF	TGTGCCAGCAGCGGGTCCGGGACAGTTGAAGCCGGGGAGCTGTTTTTT
-	TRBD1	TRBV11-2	TRBJ2-3	CASSLWGQVLGTQYF	TGTGCCAGCAGCTTGTGGGGACAGGTGTTGGGCACGCAGTATTTT
-	TRBD1	TRBV6-1	TRBJ2-7	CASTRGQAIYEQYF	TGTGCCAGCACCAGAGGACAGGCGATCTACGAGCAGTACTTC
few	-	TRBV27	TRBJ2-7	CASSNRVGSYEQYF	TGTGCCAGCAGTAACAGGGTAGGTTCCTACGAGCAGTACTTC
-	TRBD1	TRBV19	TRBJ1-2	CASSPTTGGGYTF	TGTGCCAGTAGTCCAACGACAGGGGGCGGCTACACCTTC
-	-	TRBV28	TRBJ1-2	CASTTQTPDLTF	TGTGCCAGCACTACCCAGACACCCGATCTCACCTTC
-	-	TRBV15	TRBJ2-7	CATSREGGDYEQYF	TGTGCCACCAGCAGAGAGGGGGGAGACTACGAGCAGTACTTC
-	-	TRBV18	TRBJ1-2	CASSPGNYGYTF	TGTGCCAGCTCACCCGGAAACTATGGCTACACCTTC
-	-	TRBV2	TRBJ2-5	CATSQESTETQYF	TGTGCCACCTCTCAGGAGTCTACAGAGACCCAGTACTTC
few	TRBD2	TRBV7-9	TRBJ2-3	CASSAGLAADTQYF	TGTGCCAGCAGCGCGGGACTAGCGGCAGATACGCAGTATTTT
once	TRBD1	TRBV15	TRBJ1-6	CATSRLTTGSYNSPLHF	TGTGCCACCAGCAGACTTACGACAGGGAGCTATAATTCACCCCTCCACTTT
-	-	TRBV13	TRBJ2-1	CASSWANEQFF	TGTGCCAGCAGCTGGGCCAATGAGCAGTTCTTC
few	-	TRBV9	TRBJ2-3	CASSVATGPPGADTQYF	TGTGCCAGCAGCGTAGCGACCGGTCCCCCCGGGGCAGATACGCAGTATTTT
few	-	TRBV5-1	TRBJ1-5	CASSPTVGLGQPQHF	TGCGCCAGCAGCCCCACGGTAGGGTTGGGACAGCCCCAGCATTTT
-	-	TRBV5-1	TRBJ2-5	CASSIRTRGQIQETQYF	TGCGCCAGCAGCATAAGGACCCGGGGACAAATACAAGAGACCCAGTACTTC